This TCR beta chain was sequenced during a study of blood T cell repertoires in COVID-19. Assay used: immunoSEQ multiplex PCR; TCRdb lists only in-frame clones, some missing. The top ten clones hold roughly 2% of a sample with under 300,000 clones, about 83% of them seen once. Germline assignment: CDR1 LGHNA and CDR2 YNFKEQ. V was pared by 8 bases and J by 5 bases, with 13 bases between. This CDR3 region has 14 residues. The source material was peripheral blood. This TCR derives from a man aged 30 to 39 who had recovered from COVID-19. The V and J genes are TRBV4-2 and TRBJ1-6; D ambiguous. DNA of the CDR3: TGTGCCAGCGCGGCAGATCTAAATAATTCACCCCTCCACTTT. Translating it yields CASAADLNNSPLHF.